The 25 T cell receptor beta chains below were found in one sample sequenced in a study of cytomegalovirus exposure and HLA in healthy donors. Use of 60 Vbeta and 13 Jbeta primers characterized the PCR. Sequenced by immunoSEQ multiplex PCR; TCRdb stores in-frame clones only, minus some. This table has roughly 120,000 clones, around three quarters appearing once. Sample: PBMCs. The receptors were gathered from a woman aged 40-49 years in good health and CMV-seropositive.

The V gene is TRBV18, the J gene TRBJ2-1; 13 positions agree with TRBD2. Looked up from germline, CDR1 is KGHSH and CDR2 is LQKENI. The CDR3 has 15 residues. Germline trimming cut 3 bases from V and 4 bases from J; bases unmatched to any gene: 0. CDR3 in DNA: TGTGCCAGCTCACCGGGACTAGCGGGATACAATGAGCAGTTCTTC. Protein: CASSPGLAGYNEQFF.

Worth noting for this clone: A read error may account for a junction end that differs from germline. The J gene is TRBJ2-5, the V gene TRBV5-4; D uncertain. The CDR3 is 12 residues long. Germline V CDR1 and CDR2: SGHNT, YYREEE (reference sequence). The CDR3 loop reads CASSPKQEAQYF. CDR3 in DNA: TGTGCCAGCAGCCCCAAACAAGAGGCCCAGTACTTC.

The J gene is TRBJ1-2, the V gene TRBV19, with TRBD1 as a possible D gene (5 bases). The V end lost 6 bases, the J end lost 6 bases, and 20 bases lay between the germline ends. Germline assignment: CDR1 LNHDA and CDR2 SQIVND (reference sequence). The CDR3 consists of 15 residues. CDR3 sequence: CASRDPAGDVHGYTF. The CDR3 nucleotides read TGTGCCAGTAGGGACCCAGCGGGGGACGTCCATGGCTACACCTTC.

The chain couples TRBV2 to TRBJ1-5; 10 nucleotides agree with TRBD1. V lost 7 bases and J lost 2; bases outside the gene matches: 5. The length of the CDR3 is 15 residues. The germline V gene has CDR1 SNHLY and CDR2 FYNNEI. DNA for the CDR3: TGTGCCAGCAAGATCGGGACAGGGGGCAATCAGCCCCAGCATTTT. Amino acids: CASKIGTGGNQPQHF.

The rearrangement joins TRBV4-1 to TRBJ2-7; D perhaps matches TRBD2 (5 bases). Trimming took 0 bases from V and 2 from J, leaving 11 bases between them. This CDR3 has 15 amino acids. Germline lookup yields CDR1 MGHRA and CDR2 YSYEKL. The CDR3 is CASSQEGDYPYEQYF. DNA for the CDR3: TGCGCCAGCAGCCAAGAAGGCGACTACCCCTACGAGCAGTACTTC.

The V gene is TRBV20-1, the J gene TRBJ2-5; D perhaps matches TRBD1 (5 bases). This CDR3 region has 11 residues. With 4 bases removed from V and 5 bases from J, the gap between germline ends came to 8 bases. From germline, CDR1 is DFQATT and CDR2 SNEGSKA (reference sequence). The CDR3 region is CSATGKETQYF. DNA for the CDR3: TGCAGTGCTACAGGGAAGGAGACCCAGTACTTC.

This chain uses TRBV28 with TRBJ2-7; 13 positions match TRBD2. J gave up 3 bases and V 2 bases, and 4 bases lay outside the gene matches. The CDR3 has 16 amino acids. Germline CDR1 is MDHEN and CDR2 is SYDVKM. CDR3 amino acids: CASSLGGLAGSYEQYF. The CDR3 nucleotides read TGTGCCAGCAGTTTAGGGGGACTAGCGGGGAGCTACGAGCAGTACTTC.

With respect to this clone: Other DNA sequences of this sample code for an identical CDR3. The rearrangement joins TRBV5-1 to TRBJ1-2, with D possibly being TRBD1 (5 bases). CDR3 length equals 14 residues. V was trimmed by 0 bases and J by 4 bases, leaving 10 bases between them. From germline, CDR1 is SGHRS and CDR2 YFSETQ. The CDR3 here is CASSLVGDSYGYTF. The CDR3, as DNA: TGCGCCAGCAGCTTGGTAGGGGATAGCTATGGCTACACCTTC. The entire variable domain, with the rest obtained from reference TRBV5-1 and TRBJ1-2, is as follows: KAGVTQTPRYLIKTRGQQVTLSCSPISGHRSVSWYQQTPGQGLQFLFEYFSETQRNKGNFPGRFSGRQFSNSRSEMNVSTLELGDSALYLCASSLVGDSYGYTFGSGTRLTVV.

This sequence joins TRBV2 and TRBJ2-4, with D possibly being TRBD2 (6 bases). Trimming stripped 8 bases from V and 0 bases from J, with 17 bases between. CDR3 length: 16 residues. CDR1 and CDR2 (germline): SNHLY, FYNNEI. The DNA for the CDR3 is TGTGCCAGCGGCGACGGGCGGGGACTAGCCAAAAACATTCAGTACTTC. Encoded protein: CASGDGRGLAKNIQYF.

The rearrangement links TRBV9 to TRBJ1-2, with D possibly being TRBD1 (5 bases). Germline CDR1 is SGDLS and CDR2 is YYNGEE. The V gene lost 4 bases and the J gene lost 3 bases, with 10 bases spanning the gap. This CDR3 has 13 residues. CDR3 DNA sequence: TGTGCCAGCAGCCCAAAAGGGGACTATGGCTACACCTTC. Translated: CASSPKGDYGYTF.

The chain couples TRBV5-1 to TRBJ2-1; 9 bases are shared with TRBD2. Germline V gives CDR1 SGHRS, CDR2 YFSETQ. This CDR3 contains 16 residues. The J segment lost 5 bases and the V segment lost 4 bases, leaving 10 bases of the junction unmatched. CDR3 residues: CASSLPGTSTHNEQFF. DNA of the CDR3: TGCGCCAGCAGCCTTCCCGGGACTAGCACCCACAATGAGCAGTTCTTC.

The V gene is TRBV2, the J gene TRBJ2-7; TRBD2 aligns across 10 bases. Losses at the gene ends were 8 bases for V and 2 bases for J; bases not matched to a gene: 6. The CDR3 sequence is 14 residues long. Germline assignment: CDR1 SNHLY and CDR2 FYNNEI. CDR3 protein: CASSRLAGTYEQYF. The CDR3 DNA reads TGTGCCAGCTCCCGACTAGCGGGTACCTACGAGCAGTACTTC.

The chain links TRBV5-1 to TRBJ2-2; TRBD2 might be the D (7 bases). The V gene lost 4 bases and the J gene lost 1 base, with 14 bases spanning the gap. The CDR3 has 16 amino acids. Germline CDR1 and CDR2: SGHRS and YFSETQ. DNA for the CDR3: TGCGCCAGCAGCCTCCTGGGGGGGCAGAACACCGGGGAGCTGTTTTTT. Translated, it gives CASSLLGGQNTGELFF.

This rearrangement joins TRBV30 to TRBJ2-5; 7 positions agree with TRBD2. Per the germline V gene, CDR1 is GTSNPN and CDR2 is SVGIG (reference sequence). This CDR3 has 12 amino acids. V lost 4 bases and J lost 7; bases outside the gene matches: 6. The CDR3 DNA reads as TGTGCCTGGACGGGCTCGGGGGGGACCCAGTACTTC. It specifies CAWTGSGGTQYF.

CDR3 loop: CASSQARRGTSGSSGELFF. The CDR3 DNA sequence: TGTGCCAGCAGCCAAGCCCGAAGGGGGACTAGCGGGAGCAGCGGGGAGCTGTTTTTT. This rearrangement joins TRBV4-2 to TRBJ2-2; 14 bases line up with TRBD2. The CDR3 spans 19 residues. V lost 1 base and J lost 7; bases outside the gene matches: 11. CDR1 is LGHNA, CDR2 YNFKEQ, per germline.

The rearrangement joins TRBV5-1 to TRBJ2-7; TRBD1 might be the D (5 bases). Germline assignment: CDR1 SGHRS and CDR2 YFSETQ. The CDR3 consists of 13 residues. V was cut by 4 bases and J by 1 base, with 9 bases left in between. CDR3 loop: CASSIAGSYEQYF. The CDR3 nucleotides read TGCGCCAGCAGCATAGCAGGGTCCTACGAGCAGTACTTC.

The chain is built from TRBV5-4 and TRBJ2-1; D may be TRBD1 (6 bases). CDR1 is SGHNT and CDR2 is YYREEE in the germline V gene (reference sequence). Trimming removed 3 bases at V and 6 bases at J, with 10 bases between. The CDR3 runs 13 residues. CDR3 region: CASSSGQSNEQFF. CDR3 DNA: TGTGCCAGCAGCTCCGGACAGTCCAATGAGCAGTTCTTC.

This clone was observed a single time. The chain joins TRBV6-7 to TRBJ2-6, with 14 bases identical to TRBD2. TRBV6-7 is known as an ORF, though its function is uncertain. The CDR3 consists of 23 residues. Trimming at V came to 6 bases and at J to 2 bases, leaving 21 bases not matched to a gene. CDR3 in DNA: TGTGCCAGCAGATGGGGACTAGCGGGAGTTCCGATCGATAGGCCCACTGGGGCCAACGTCCTGACTTTC. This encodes CASRWGLAGVPIDRPTGANVLTF.

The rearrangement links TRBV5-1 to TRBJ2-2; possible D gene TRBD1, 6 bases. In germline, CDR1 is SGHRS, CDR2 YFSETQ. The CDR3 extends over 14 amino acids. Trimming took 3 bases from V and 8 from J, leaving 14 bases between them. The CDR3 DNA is TGCGCCAGCAGCTCACAGGGACCTAGGGGGGAGCTGTTTTTT. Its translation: CASSSQGPRGELFF.

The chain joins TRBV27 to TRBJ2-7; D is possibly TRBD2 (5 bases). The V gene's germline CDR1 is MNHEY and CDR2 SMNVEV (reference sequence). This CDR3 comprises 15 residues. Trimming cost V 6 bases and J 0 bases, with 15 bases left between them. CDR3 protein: CASRSRPAGSYEQYF. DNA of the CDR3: TGTGCCAGCAGAAGCAGACCCGCGGGCTCCTACGAGCAGTACTTC.

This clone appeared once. The CDR3 DNA reads as TGTGCCAGCAGCTTAGCCGGGGAGCCTAACTATGGCTACACCTTC. Its translation is CASSLAGEPNYGYTF. The rearrangement links TRBV7-9 to TRBJ1-2; no firm D call. V was clipped by 0 bases and J by 0 bases, with 8 bases between them. The CDR3 contains 15 residues. Germline CDR1 SEHNR, CDR2 FQNEAQ (reference sequence).

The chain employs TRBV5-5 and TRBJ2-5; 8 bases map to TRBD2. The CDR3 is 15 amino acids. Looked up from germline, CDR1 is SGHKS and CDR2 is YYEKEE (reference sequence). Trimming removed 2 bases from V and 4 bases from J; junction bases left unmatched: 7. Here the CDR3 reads CASSFRGGLGETQYF. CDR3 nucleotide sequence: TGTGCCAGCAGCTTCCGCGGGGGGTTAGGAGAGACCCAGTACTTC.

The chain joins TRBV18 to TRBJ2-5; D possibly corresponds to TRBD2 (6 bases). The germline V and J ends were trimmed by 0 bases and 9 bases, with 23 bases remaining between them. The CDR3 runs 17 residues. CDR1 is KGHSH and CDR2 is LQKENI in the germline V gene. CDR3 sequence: CASSPPWDLSGLGPQYF. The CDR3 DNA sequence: TGTGCCAGCTCACCACCGTGGGACCTTAGCGGCCTCGGGCCCCAGTACTTC.

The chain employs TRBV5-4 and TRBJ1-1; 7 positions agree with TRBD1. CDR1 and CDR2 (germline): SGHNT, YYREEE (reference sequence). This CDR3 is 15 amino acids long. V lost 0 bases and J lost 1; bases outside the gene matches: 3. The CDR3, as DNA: TGTGCCAGCAGCTTGGGCCAGGGGGAGAACACTGAAGCTTTCTTT. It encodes CASSLGQGENTEAFF.

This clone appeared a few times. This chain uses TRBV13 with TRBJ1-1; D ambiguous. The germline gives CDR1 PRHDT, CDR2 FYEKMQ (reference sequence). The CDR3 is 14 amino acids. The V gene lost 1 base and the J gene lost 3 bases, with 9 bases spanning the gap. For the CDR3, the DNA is TGTGCCAGCAGCTTAGAGGGAGGAGACACTGAAGCTTTCTTT. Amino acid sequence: CASSLEGGDTEAFF.